Here is one TCR beta chain with its context. Those who participated ranged in age from about 18 to 89 years and resided in about 24 US areas. This record comes from a study of blood T cell repertoires in COVID-19. Overall study context: Donors in the United States, Italy and Spain gave samples during acute or convalescent COVID-19. T cells, B-cell-depleted T cells, or PBMCs supplied cDNA or gDNA.

This table comes from immunoSEQ multiplex PCR, and its TCRdb copy is limited to in-frame clones, with some not included. The data hold roughly 330,000 clones, with around 87% observed a single time. The sequencing input was PBMCs or T cells enriched from blood (not recorded which). The receptor's source is a woman between 25 and 40 years old who had recovered from COVID-19.

The CDR3: CASSPSGGSLGYTF. CDR3 sequence (DNA): TGTGCCAGCAGCCCCAGCGGGGGGTCACTTGGCTACACCTTC. V and J are TRBV5-6 and TRBJ1-2, with TRBD1 as a possible D gene (5 bases). This CDR3 region has 14 residues. Germline V gives CDR1 SGHDT, CDR2 YYEEEE. V shed 4 bases and J shed 7 bases, with 17 bases lying between them.